Listed below are T cell receptor delta chains from one sample, sequenced in a study of gamma-delta chains in newborns, infants, children. TCRdb made new clone calls on the reads using CATT. The data show roughly 10,000 delta-chain clones, with around 21% seen just once and about 4.2% held by the top ten. What was sequenced was blood. The receptors come from a child who was a newborn, infant or young child, either healthy, febrile or measles-vaccinated (not recorded which). Both conserved end residues are part of each CDR3. D genes are given only for firm matches. The size field is filled for only some rows; it gives once, few, many or a size class.

DNA: TGTGCCTGTGACACCCTCTTCCCCCAACAGGGGGATCCAGGCTCGGGGGATAAACTCATCTTT
CDR3: CACDTLFPQQGDPGSGDKLIF
length: 21
V: TRDV2
D: TRDD3
J: TRDJ1
size: few

DNA: TGTGCCTGTGACGGGCTGGGGGATAAGAGGGATAAACTCATCTTT
CDR3: CACDGLGDKRDKLIF
length: 15
V: TRDV2
D: TRDD3
J: TRDJ1
size: -

DNA: TGCGCCTGTTCATCACTGGGGGATAACCCCACCGATAAACTCATCTTT
CDR3: CACSSLGDNPTDKLIF
length: 16
V: TRDV2
D: TRDD3
J: TRDJ1
size: -

DNA: TGTGCCTGTGACGGTCTTGGGGCTACATTCAATAAACTCATCTTT
CDR3: CACDGLGATFNKLIF
length: 15
V: TRDV2
D: -
J: TRDJ1
size: -

DNA: TGTGCCTGTGACGACTTGTCTTCCTCGTACTGGGGGATACGTGACCCAAGGGCGGTCGCCGATAAACTCATCTTT
CDR3: CACDDLSSSYWGIRDPRAVADKLIF
length: 25
V: TRDV2
D: TRDD3
J: TRDJ1
size: -

DNA: TGTGCCTGTGACACCTTAGGCCCACTGGGGGATCAGGCCGATAAACTCATCTTT
CDR3: CACDTLGPLGDQADKLIF
length: 18
V: TRDV2
D: TRDD3
J: TRDJ1
size: -

DNA: TGTGCCTGTGACACCCTACTGGGGGTCTCCACCGATAAACTCATCTTT
CDR3: CACDTLLGVSTDKLIF
length: 16
V: TRDV2
D: TRDD3
J: TRDJ1
size: -

DNA: TGTGCCTGTGACCTACTTACTGGGGGAACGTACACCGATAAACTCATCTTT
CDR3: CACDLLTGGTYTDKLIF
length: 17
V: TRDV2
D: TRDD3
J: TRDJ1
size: few

DNA: TGTGCGCGCGTTCCTCGAGGGTACACCGATAAACTCATCTTT
CDR3: CARVPRGYTDKLIF
length: 14
V: TRDV3
D: -
J: TRDJ1
size: few

DNA: TGTGCTCTTGGGGAACCCGGGGCCCTACGGGGCTGGGGGAGTGGGCGACGGTACACCGATAAACTCATCTTT
CDR3: CALGEPGALRGWGSGRRYTDKLIF
length: 24
V: TRDV1
D: TRDD3
J: TRDJ1
size: -

DNA: TGTGCCTGTGAAAACCTACAGACCGTCCGCGGGGGGACATATGGACTCATCTTT
CDR3: CACENLQTVRGGTYGLIF
length: 18
V: TRDV2
D: -
J: TRDJ1
size: -

DNA: TGTGCCTGTGACTCGATAGTAAAGTCCGATAAACTCATCTTT
CDR3: CACDSIVKSDKLIF
length: 14
V: TRDV2
D: -
J: TRDJ1
size: few

DNA: TGTGCCTGTGACACCGTTGGACTTAAGTCTGGGGATCCAAACACCGATAAACTCATCTTT
CDR3: CACDTVGLKSGDPNTDKLIF
length: 20
V: TRDV2
D: -
J: TRDJ1
size: -

DNA: TGTGCTCTTGGGGGATCCTACGTACGGCCTGGGGGCCCTTGGTACACCGATAAACTCATCTTT
CDR3: CALGGSYVRPGGPWYTDKLIF
length: 21
V: TRDV1
D: -
J: TRDJ1
size: -

DNA: TGTGCCTGTGATGGGGTGTTCCTTCCTCGGGGGACTGACACCGATAAACTCATCTTT
CDR3: CACDGVFLPRGTDTDKLIF
length: 19
V: TRDV2
D: -
J: TRDJ1
size: medium-sized

DNA: TGTGCCTGTGACCCTCTACTGGGGGATTCGGGTACATACACCGATAAACTCATCTTT
CDR3: CACDPLLGDSGTYTDKLIF
length: 19
V: TRDV2
D: TRDD3
J: TRDJ1
size: few

DNA: TGTGCCTGTGACACGGTTCCGCTGGGGGCCCTCGTCCAGGGCAACACCGATAAACTCATCTTT
CDR3: CACDTVPLGALVQGNTDKLIF
length: 21
V: TRDV2
D: TRDD3
J: TRDJ1
size: medium-sized

DNA: TGTGCTCTTGGGGAACTCCAGGGATTCCTACCCTGGGGGAGACAGTACACCGATAAACTCATCTTT
CDR3: CALGELQGFLPWGRQYTDKLIF
length: 22
V: TRDV1
D: -
J: TRDJ1
size: medium-sized

DNA: TGTGCCTGTGACGAGTGGGGGATGGACGATAAACTCATCTTT
CDR3: CACDEWGMDDKLIF
length: 14
V: TRDV2
D: TRDD3
J: TRDJ1
size: -

DNA: TGTGCCTGTGACACCGTTGGGGGATTTAGTAATAAACTCATCTTT
CDR3: CACDTVGGFSNKLIF
length: 15
V: TRDV2
D: TRDD3
J: TRDJ1
size: few

DNA: TGTGCCTGTGACCGACCTCACTGGGGGAAGGACACCGATAAACTCATCTTT
CDR3: CACDRPHWGKDTDKLIF
length: 17
V: TRDV2
D: TRDD3
J: TRDJ1
size: few

DNA: TGTGCCTGCGACACCGTACTCGGGAGTCAGAGTACCGATAAACTCATCTTT
CDR3: CACDTVLGSQSTDKLIF
length: 17
V: TRDV2
D: -
J: TRDJ1
size: few

DNA: TGTGCCTGTGACAGTGTAGCGGGTCGAACCGATAACATCATCTTT
CDR3: CACDSVAGRTDNIIF
length: 15
V: TRDV2
D: -
J: TRDJ1
size: -

DNA: TGTGCCTGTGACACGGTTTATACTGGGGGAAGCGACTCCTGGGACACCCGACAGATGTTTTTC
CDR3: CACDTVYTGGSDSWDTRQMFF
length: 21
V: TRDV2
D: TRDD3
J: TRDJ3
size: -

DNA: TGTGCCTGTGACGTACTGGGGATCGGGGGCACCGATAAACTCATCTTT
CDR3: CACDVLGIGGTDKLIF
length: 16
V: TRDV2
D: TRDD3
J: TRDJ1
size: -

DNA: TGTGCCTGTGACTCCCTCGTTATTTCTCCCGATAAACTCATCTTT
CDR3: CACDSLVISPDKLIF
length: 15
V: TRDV2
D: -
J: TRDJ1
size: -

DNA: TGTGCCTGTGACTCTTTACTGGGGGATAGAATGGTTCGGACCGATAAACTCATCTTT
CDR3: CACDSLLGDRMVRTDKLIF
length: 19
V: TRDV2
D: TRDD3
J: TRDJ1
size: -

DNA: TGTGCCTGTGACACCGTTTTGGGGGATACGTCCTGGGACACCCGACAGATGTTTTTC
CDR3: CACDTVLGDTSWDTRQMFF
length: 19
V: TRDV2
D: TRDD3
J: TRDJ3
size: -

DNA: TGTGCCTGTGACTTTGTACCGGGGGATACGAACACCGATAAACTCATCTTT
CDR3: CACDFVPGDTNTDKLIF
length: 17
V: TRDV2
D: TRDD3
J: TRDJ1
size: few

DNA: TGTGCCTGTGACACCGTTGACCGGGGGATAGGGGTAACCGATAAACTCATCTTT
CDR3: CACDTVDRGIGVTDKLIF
length: 18
V: TRDV2
D: TRDD3
J: TRDJ1
size: few

DNA: TGTGCCTGTGACACCGTAACAACTGGGGGATCCATGCACACCGATAAACTCATCTTT
CDR3: CACDTVTTGGSMHTDKLIF
length: 19
V: TRDV2
D: TRDD3
J: TRDJ1
size: -

DNA: TGTGCCTGTGACACCGTTTTGCCTGGGGGATACACAGCCCAATACACCGCTAAACTCATCTTT
CDR3: CACDTVLPGGYTAQYTAKLIF
length: 21
V: TRDV2
D: TRDD3
J: TRDJ1
size: once

DNA: TGTGCCTGTGACAACCTTCCTACATCGGGGGATACATCGGCCGATAAACTCATCTTT
CDR3: CACDNLPTSGDTSADKLIF
length: 19
V: TRDV2
D: -
J: TRDJ1
size: -

DNA: TGTGCCTGTGACACCGTACTGGGGGATATTTCCTGGGACACCCGACAGATGTTTTTC
CDR3: CACDTVLGDISWDTRQMFF
length: 19
V: TRDV2
D: TRDD3
J: TRDJ3
size: -

DNA: TGTGCCTGTGACGCTGGGGGATACGATTCCTGGGACACCCGACAGATGTTTTTC
CDR3: CACDAGGYDSWDTRQMFF
length: 18
V: TRDV2
D: TRDD3
J: TRDJ3
size: few

DNA: TGTGCCGTTAGGGATACCGGCGATAAACTCATCTTT
CDR3: CAVRDTGDKLIF
length: 12
V: TRDV3
D: TRDD3
J: TRDJ1
size: once

DNA: TGTGCCTGTGACTACACTGGGGGATACTCTTACACCGATAAACTCATCTTT
CDR3: CACDYTGGYSYTDKLIF
length: 17
V: TRDV2
D: TRDD3
J: TRDJ1
size: medium-sized

DNA: TGTGCCTGTGACGGGATCGTCACCGATAAACTCATCTTC
CDR3: CACDGIVTDKLIF
length: 13
V: TRDV2
D: -
J: TRDJ1
size: few

DNA: TGTGCCTTTACTTGCCGCCCTGGGACACACACCGATAAACTCATCTTT
CDR3: CAFTCRPGTHTDKLIF
length: 16
V: TRDV3
D: -
J: TRDJ1
size: medium-sized

DNA: TGTGCCTGTGACGAGTGGGGGAGCCGCGATAAACTCATCTTT
CDR3: CACDEWGSRDKLIF
length: 14
V: TRDV2
D: TRDD3
J: TRDJ1
size: medium-sized

DNA: TGTGCCTGTGACACCGTGCGGACTGGGGGAGCCCTCACCGATAAACTCATCTTT
CDR3: CACDTVRTGGALTDKLIF
length: 18
V: TRDV2
D: TRDD3
J: TRDJ1
size: -

DNA: TGTGCCTGTGACCCTGTGGGGGATACTGCAATCACCGATAAACTCATCTTT
CDR3: CACDPVGDTAITDKLIF
length: 17
V: TRDV2
D: TRDD3
J: TRDJ1
size: medium-sized

DNA: TGTGCCTGCGACACCGTGTTGATGTTGGGGGATACGGGGTACACCGATAAACTCATCTTT
CDR3: CACDTVLMLGDTGYTDKLIF
length: 20
V: TRDV2
D: TRDD3
J: TRDJ1
size: -

DNA: TGTGCCTGTCTGTCGTTACTGGGGGATACGGATCCGGGGGCCGATAAACTCATCTTT
CDR3: CACLSLLGDTDPGADKLIF
length: 19
V: TRDV2
D: TRDD3
J: TRDJ1
size: few

DNA: TGTGCTCTTGGGGAAGGACAAGAGGAGTACACCGATAAACTCATCTTT
CDR3: CALGEGQEEYTDKLIF
length: 16
V: TRDV1
D: -
J: TRDJ1
size: few

DNA: TGTGCCTGTGACAGCGTACTGGGGGATACAAGCTCCTGGGACACCCGACAGATGTTTTTC
CDR3: CACDSVLGDTSSWDTRQMFF
length: 20
V: TRDV2
D: TRDD3
J: TRDJ3
size: -

DNA: TGTGCCTATGACACCAGCCAAGGGGACCCGTACACCGATAAACTCATCTTT
CDR3: CAYDTSQGDPYTDKLIF
length: 17
V: TRDV2
D: -
J: TRDJ1
size: -

DNA: TGTGCCTTCCACCCCCTCCTAAAGGCGGGATGTAACACCGATAAACTCATCTTT
CDR3: CAFHPLLKAGCNTDKLIF
length: 18
V: TRDV3
D: -
J: TRDJ1
size: few

DNA: TGTGCCTGTGAAACACTGAGGGGACCCGACACCGATAAACTCATCTTT
CDR3: CACETLRGPDTDKLIF
length: 16
V: TRDV2
D: -
J: TRDJ1
size: -

DNA: TGTGCCTGTGACTTACTGGGGGCTTACACCGATAAACTCATCTTT
CDR3: CACDLLGAYTDKLIF
length: 15
V: TRDV2
D: TRDD3
J: TRDJ1
size: few

DNA: TGTGCCTGTGACGCTTTGACTGGAAGGGAGGGACCCTATAAACTCATCTTT
CDR3: CACDALTGREGPYKLIF
length: 17
V: TRDV2
D: -
J: TRDJ1
size: few

DNA: TGTGCTCTTGGGGTCCCTTCCTACGGGCTGGGGGATATGGGGGACACCGATAAACTCATCTTT
CDR3: CALGVPSYGLGDMGDTDKLIF
length: 21
V: TRDV1
D: -
J: TRDJ1
size: few

DNA: TGTGCCTGTGACCCGGTGCCCCTTACCGATAAACTCATCTTT
CDR3: CACDPVPLTDKLIF
length: 14
V: TRDV2
D: -
J: TRDJ1
size: medium-sized

DNA: TGTGCCTGTGACTACCTTGGGGGGTTCCTCGATAAACTCATCTTT
CDR3: CACDYLGGFLDKLIF
length: 15
V: TRDV2
D: -
J: TRDJ1
size: -